The sequence of this TCR beta chain was determined in a study of T cell responses to AZD1222 COVID-19 vaccine. The protocol was immunoSEQ multiplex PCR, while the TCRdb copy is restricted to in-frame clones and leaves out a portion. The sample contains around 76,000 clones, roughly 84% of which appear only once. Study observations and caveats: Once two AZD1222 doses were given, Spike-specific TCR breadth and depth went up. CD4 TCRs covered the whole spike, strongest at regions 160-218 and 743-854. Epitopes outside B.1.351 and B.1.1.7 mutated regions reportedly drew nearly half of spike TCRs.

Trimming took 4 bases from V and 5 from J, leaving 14 bases between them. The CDR3 length is 14 residues. The V gene's germline CDR1 is SGHTA and CDR2 FQGNSA. Concerning this clone: The antigen is unknown.

This clonotype was obtained from an adult in good health. The chain carries TRBV7-2 and TRBJ1-1; TRBD1 is a possible D gene (5 bases). The material was peripheral blood, obtained on day 0 of AZD1222 vaccination. In DNA, the CDR3 is TGTGCCAGCAGCTCAAGCGGAAGGGGAACTGAAGCTTTCTTT. Its protein is CASSSSGRGTEAFF.